Described below is a single T cell receptor (beta chain) sequence and its context. The data were obtained in a study of T cell changes during pregnancy in multiple sclerosis. The germline CDR1 and CDR2 sequences are SGHRS and YFSETQ. CDR3 length equals 14 residues. V dropped 3 bases and J dropped 8; count of bases not matched to a gene: 7. Repertoires were generated with immunoSEQ multiplex PCR, while TCRdb's copy carries only in-frame clones and drops some. The sample lists 50,000 or so clones, 80% to 95% seen once, with approximately 0.27% in the top ten. The sequenced sample was CD4+ T cells from peripheral blood mononuclear cells, obtained in the second trimester of pregnancy. The chain joins TRBV5-1 to TRBJ1-4, with 7 positions matching TRBD1. The clonotype originates from a female donor with multiple sclerosis, enrolled in a pregnancy study. As DNA, the CDR3 is TGCGCCAGCAGCTCACCGGGACAGTCCGAAAAACTGTTTTTT. Protein: CASSSPGQSEKLFF.